These 9 T cell receptor beta chains were sequenced from one sample in a study of cytomegalovirus exposure and HLA in healthy donors. Primers included in the PCR were 60 Vbeta and 13 Jbeta primers. TCRdb keeps only in-frame clones here, not all; method: immunoSEQ multiplex PCR. The table for this sample gives tens of thousands of clones. The source material was PBMCs. The receptors stem from a man younger than 40 in good health and CMV-seropositive.

The V and J genes are TRBV12-5 and TRBJ2-3; possibly TRBD1 for D (5 bases). This CDR3 is built from 17 residues. Germline CDR1 LGHNT, CDR2 FRNRAP. Trimming removed 4 bases from V and 6 bases from J, with 23 bases in between. For the CDR3, the DNA is TGTGCTAGTGGTTCAGCCCGACAGTCCCTGGTCAGTGATACGCAGTATTTT. Its protein product is CASGSARQSLVSDTQYF.

V and J are TRBV6-1 and TRBJ1-5; D not resolved. V was shortened by 3 bases and J by 0 bases, with 3 bases between the two germline ends. The CDR3 is 13 residues long. CDR1 is MNHNS, CDR2 SASEGT, per germline. For the CDR3, the DNA is TGTGCCAGCAGTGACAATAGCAATCAGCCCCAGCATTTT. Translation: CASSDNSNQPQHF.

The chain links TRBV11-2 to TRBJ2-5, with D possibly being TRBD1 (6 bases). The V end was cut by 4 bases, the J end by 2 bases, with 8 bases between. The germline V gene has CDR1 SGHAT and CDR2 FQNNGV. CDR3 length: 13 residues. Here the CDR3 reads CASSSGTQETQYF. CDR3 in DNA: TGTGCCAGCAGCTCCGGGACACAAGAGACCCAGTACTTC.

This rearrangement joins TRBV7-8 to TRBJ2-1; no clear D. Germline loops: CDR1 SGHVS, CDR2 FQNEAQ. This CDR3 comprises 13 residues. Trimming shortened V by 5 bases and J by 7 bases, and 12 bases separated the two germline ends. In DNA, the CDR3 is TGTGCCAGCAGCCTTACCATTCGGAATGAGCAGTTCTTC. The encoded protein is CASSLTIRNEQFF.

V gene TRBV14 combines with J gene TRBJ2-5; a possible D gene is TRBD2 (5 bases). The CDR3 runs to 15 residues. Germline V lookup: CDR1 SGHDN, CDR2 FVKESK. The V gene lost 0 bases and the J gene lost 5 bases, with 13 bases spanning the gap. CDR3 loop: CASSQDGVGGETQYF. The CDR3 DNA reads TGTGCCAGCAGCCAAGATGGAGTAGGCGGGGAGACCCAGTACTTC.

The V and J genes are TRBV13 and TRBJ2-1; D possibly corresponds to TRBD2 (5 bases). The V and J ends lost 1 base and 7 bases respectively, with 11 bases between them. The CDR3 spans 14 residues. The germline gives CDR1 PRHDT, CDR2 FYEKMQ (reference sequence). CDR3 coding DNA: TGTGCCAGCAGCTTAGAGGGCCTAGCAAATGAGCAGTTCTTC. Translated, it gives CASSLEGLANEQFF.

The CDR3 reads CAGIRTGGVNSPLHF. CDR3 DNA: TGTGCCGGGATCAGGACAGGGGGCGTTAATTCACCCCTCCACTTT. V is TRBV30 and J is TRBJ1-6; 11 positions agree with TRBD1. Per germline, CDR1 GTSNPN and CDR2 SVGIG (reference sequence). The length of the CDR3 is 15 residues. V shed 8 bases and J 6 bases; nucleotides not matched to a gene: 9.

The chain carries TRBV30 and TRBJ1-2; possible D gene TRBD1, 6 bases. Germline CDR1 and CDR2: GTSNPN and SVGIG (reference sequence). CDR3 length equals 14 residues. Trimming left V 0 bases short and J 4 bases short, with 12 bases between. The CDR3: CAWSVPDRSYGYTF. CDR3 DNA sequence: TGTGCCTGGAGTGTACCGGACAGAAGCTATGGCTACACCTTC. Looking up the rest from reference TRBV30 and TRBJ1-2 gives the full variable domain: SQTIHQWPATLVQPVGSPLSLECTVEGTSNPNLYWYRQAAGRGLQLLFYSVGIGQISSEVPQNLSASRPQDRQFILSSKKLLLSDSGFYLCAWSVPDRSYGYTFGSGTRLTVV.

V is TRBV5-1 and J is TRBJ2-2; 9 bases fit TRBD2. The germline V gene encodes CDR1 SGHRS and CDR2 YFSETQ. CDR3 length equals 16 residues. After removal of 3 bases from V and 2 bases from J, the junction contained 5 bases not matched to a gene. The DNA for the CDR3 is TGCGCCAGCAGCTCCGGGACTAGCCCAAACACCGGGGAGCTGTTTTTT. This codes for CASSSGTSPNTGELFF.